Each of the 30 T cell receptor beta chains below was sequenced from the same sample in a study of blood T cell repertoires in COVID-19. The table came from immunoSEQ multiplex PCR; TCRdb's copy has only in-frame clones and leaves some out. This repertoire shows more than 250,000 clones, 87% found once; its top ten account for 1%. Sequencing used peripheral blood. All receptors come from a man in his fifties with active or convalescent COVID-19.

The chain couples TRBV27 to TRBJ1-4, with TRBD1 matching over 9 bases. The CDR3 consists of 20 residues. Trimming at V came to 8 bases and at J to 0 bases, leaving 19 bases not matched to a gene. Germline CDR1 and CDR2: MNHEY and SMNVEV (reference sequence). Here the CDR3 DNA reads TGTGCCAGCCGATCGACGACAGGGGGGCCGCCTCGTGCAACTAATGAAAAACTGTTTTTT. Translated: CASRSTTGGPPRATNEKLFF. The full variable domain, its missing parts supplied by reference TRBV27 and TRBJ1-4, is EAQVTQNPRYLITVTGKKLTVTCSQNMNHEYMSWYRQDPGLGLRQIYYSMNVEVTDKGDVPEGYKVSRKEKRNFPLILESPSPNQTSLYFCASRSTTGGPPRATNEKLFFGSGTQLSVL.

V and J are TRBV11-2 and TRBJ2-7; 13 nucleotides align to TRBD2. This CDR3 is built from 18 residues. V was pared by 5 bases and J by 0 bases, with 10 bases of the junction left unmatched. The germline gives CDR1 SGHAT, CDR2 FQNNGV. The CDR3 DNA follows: TGTGCCAGCAGCAGACGACTAGCGGGAGGTACCAGCTCCTACGAGCAGTACTTC. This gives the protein CASSRRLAGGTSSYEQYF.

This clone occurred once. CDR3 coding DNA: TGTGCCAGTAGTGGGAGCAACCGGAATGAAAAACTGTTTTTT. This sequence encodes CASSGSNRNEKLFF. The chain links TRBV19 to TRBJ1-4; D unclear. V lost 5 bases and J lost 5, with 12 bases in between. This CDR3 has 14 residues. CDR1 and CDR2 from the germline V gene are LNHDA and SQIVND (reference sequence).

The CDR3 protein is CASSQSLRQLSSYEQYF. DNA for the CDR3: TGCGCCAGCAGTCAATCGTTGAGACAGCTGAGCTCCTACGAGCAGTACTTC. This sequence joins TRBV23-1 and TRBJ2-7, with a possible D match to TRBD1 (5 bases). TRBV23-1 is noted as an ORF with a role that remains uncertain. CDR3 length equals 17 residues. Trimming left V 0 bases short and J 0 bases short, with 15 bases between.

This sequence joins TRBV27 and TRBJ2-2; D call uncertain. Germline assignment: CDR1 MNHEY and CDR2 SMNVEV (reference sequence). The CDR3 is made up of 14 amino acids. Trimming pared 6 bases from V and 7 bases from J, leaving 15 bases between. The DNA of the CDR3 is TGTGCCAGCAGGGCCCTAGATAGTAACGGGGAGCTGTTTTTT. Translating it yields CASRALDSNGELFF.

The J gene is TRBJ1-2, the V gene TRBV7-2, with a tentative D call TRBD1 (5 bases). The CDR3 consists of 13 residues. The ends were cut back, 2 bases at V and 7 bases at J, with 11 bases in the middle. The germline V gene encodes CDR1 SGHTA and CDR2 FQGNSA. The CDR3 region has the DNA TGTGCCAGCAGCTTACGCAGGGTGGGTGGCTACACCTTC. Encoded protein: CASSLRRVGGYTF.

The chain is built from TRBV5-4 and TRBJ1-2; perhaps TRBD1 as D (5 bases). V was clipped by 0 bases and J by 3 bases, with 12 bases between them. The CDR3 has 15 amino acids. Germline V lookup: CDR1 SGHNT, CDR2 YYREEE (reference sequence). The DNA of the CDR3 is TGTGCCAGCAGCTTGGGAACAGGAGGGGACTATGGCTACACCTTC. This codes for CASSLGTGGDYGYTF.

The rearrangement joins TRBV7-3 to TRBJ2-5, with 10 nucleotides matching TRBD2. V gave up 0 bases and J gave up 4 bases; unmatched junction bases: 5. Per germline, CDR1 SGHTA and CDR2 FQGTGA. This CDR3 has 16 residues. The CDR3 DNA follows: TGTGCCAGCAGCTTAACAGCGGGGGGGCCTGGAGAGACCCAGTACTTC. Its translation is CASSLTAGGPGETQYF. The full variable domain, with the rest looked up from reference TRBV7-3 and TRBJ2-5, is GAGVSQTPSNKVTEKGKYVELRCDPISGHTALYWYRQSLGQGPEFLIYFQGTGAADDSGLPNDRFFAVRPEGSVSTLKIQRTERGDSAVYLCASSLTAGGPGETQYFGPGTRLLVL.

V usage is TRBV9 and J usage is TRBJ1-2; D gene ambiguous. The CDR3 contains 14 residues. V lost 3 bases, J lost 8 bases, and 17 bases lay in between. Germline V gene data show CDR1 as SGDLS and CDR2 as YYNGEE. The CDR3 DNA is TGTGCCAGCAGCGGTCCAGACGGCGGTCTAGGCTACACCTTC. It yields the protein CASSGPDGGLGYTF.

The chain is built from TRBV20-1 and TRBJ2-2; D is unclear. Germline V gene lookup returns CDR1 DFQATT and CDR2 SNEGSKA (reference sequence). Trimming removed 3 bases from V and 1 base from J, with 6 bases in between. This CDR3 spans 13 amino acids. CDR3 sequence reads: CSASSGNTGELFF. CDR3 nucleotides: TGCAGTGCTAGTTCGGGGAACACCGGGGAGCTGTTTTTT.

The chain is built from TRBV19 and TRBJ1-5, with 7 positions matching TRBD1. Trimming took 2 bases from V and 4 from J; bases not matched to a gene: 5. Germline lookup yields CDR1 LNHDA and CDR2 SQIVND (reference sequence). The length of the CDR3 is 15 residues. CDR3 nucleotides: TGTGCCAGTAGTATAAGGAGGGACAGTAATCAGCCCCAGCATTTT. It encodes CASSIRRDSNQPQHF.

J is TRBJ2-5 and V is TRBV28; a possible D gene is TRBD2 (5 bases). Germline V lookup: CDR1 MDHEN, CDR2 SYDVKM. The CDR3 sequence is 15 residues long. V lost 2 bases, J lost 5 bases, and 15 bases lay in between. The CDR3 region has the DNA TGTGCCAGCAGTTTAAGCGGCGGAAGAAGGGAGACCCAGTACTTC. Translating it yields CASSLSGGRRETQYF. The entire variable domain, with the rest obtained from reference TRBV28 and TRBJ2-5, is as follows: DVKVTQSSRYLVKRTGEKVFLECVQDMDHENMFWYRQDPGLGLRLIYFSYDVKMKEKGDIPEGYSVSREKKERFSLILESASTNQTSMYLCASSLSGGRRETQYFGPGTRLLVL.

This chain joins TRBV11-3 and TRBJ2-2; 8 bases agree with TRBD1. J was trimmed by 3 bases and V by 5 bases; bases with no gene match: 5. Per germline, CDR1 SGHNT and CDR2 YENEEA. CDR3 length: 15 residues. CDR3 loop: CASSPGQGYTGELFF. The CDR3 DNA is TGTGCCAGCAGCCCCGGACAGGGCTACACCGGGGAGCTGTTTTTT.

The CDR3 DNA reads TGTGCCAGCAGTTTAGGGGCCAGGCCCCAGCATTTT. It translates to CASSLGARPQHF. The V gene is TRBV28, the J gene TRBJ1-5, with D possibly matching TRBD1 (5 bases). The CDR3 runs 12 residues. The germline CDR1 and CDR2 sequences are MDHEN and SYDVKM. Trimming removed 2 bases from V and 9 bases from J, with 8 bases in between.

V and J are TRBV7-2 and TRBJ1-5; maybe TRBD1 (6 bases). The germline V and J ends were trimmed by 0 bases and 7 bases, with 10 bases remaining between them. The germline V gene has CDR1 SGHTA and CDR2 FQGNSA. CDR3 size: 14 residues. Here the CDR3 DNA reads TGTGCCAGCAGCTTAGCGCAGGGGTCGCAGCCCCAGCATTTT. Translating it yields CASSLAQGSQPQHF.

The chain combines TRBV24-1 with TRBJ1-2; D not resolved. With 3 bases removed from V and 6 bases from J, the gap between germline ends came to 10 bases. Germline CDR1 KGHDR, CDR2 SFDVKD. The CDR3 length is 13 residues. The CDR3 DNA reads TGTGCCACCAGTGATGAGGGTCAAAATGGCTACACCTTC. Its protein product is CATSDEGQNGYTF.

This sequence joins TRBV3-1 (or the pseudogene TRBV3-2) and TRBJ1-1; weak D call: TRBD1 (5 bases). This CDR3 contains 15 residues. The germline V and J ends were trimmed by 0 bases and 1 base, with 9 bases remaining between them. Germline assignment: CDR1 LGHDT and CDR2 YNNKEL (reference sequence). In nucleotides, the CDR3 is TGTGCCAGCAGCCAAGAGGAGGGGTGGAACACTGAAGCTTTCTTT. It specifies CASSQEEGWNTEAFF.

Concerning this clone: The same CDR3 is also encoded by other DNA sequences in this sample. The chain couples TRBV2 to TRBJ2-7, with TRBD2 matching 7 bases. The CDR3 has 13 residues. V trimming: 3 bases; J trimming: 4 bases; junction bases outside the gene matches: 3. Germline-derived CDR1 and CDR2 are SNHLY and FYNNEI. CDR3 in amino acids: CASSEGGWYEQYF. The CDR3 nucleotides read TGTGCCAGCAGTGAGGGGGGGTGGTACGAGCAGTACTTC.

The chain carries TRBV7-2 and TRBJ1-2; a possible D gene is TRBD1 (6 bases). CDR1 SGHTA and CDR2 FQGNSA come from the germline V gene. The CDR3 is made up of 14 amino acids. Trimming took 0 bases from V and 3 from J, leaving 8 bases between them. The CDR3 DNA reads TGTGCCAGCAGCTTAGCGAAGGGGGACTATGGCTACACCTTC. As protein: CASSLAKGDYGYTF.

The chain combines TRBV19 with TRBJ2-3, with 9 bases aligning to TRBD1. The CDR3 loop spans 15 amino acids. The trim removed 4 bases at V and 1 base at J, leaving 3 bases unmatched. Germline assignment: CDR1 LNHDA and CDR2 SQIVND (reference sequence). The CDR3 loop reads CASSTRDRGTDTQYF. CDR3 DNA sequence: TGTGCCAGTAGTACCCGGGACAGGGGCACAGATACGCAGTATTTT.

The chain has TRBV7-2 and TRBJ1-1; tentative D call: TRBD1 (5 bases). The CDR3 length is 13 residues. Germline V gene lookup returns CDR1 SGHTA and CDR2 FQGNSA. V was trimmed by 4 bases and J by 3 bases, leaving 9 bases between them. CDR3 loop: CASSSQVDTEAFF. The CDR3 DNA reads TGTGCCAGCAGCTCACAGGTAGACACTGAAGCTTTCTTT.

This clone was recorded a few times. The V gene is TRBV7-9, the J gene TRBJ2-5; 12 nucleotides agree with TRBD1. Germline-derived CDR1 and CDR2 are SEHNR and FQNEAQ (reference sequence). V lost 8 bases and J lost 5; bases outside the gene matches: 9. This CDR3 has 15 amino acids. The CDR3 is CASGLWDRGLETQYF. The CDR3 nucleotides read TGTGCCAGCGGACTATGGGACAGGGGGCTGGAGACCCAGTACTTC.

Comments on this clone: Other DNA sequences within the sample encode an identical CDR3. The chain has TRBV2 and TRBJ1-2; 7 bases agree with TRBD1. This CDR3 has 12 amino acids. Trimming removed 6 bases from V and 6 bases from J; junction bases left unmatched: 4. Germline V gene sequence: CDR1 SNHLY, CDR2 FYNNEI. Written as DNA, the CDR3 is TGTGCCAGCAGGCGGGACAGTGATGGCTACACCTTC. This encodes CASRRDSDGYTF.

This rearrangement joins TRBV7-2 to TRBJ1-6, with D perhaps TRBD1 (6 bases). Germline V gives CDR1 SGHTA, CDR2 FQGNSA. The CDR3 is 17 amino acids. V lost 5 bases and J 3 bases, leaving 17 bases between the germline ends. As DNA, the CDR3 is TGTGCCAGCAGCCATAGGGGGGGAACCCGCTATAATTCACCCCTCCACTTT. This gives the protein CASSHRGGTRYNSPLHF.

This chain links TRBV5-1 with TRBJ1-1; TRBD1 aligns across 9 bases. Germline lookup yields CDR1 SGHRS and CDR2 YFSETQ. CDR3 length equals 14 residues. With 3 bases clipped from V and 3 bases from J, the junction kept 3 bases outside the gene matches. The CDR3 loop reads CASSSGQGYTEAFF. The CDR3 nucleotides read TGCGCCAGCAGCTCGGGACAGGGCTACACTGAAGCTTTCTTT.

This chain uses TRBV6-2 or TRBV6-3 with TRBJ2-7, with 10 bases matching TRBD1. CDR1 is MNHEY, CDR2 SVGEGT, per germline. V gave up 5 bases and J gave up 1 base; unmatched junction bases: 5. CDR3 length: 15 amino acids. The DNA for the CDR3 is TGTGCCAGCAGTCAAAGGGGACAGGGGTCCTACGAGCAGTACTTC. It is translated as CASSQRGQGSYEQYF.

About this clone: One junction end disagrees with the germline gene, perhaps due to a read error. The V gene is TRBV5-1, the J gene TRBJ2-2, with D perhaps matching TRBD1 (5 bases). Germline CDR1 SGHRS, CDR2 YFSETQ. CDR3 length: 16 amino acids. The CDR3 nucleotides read TGCGCCAGCAGCGCACTTGCGACAGCGAACACCAGGGAGCTGTTTTTT. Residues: CASSALATANTRELFF.

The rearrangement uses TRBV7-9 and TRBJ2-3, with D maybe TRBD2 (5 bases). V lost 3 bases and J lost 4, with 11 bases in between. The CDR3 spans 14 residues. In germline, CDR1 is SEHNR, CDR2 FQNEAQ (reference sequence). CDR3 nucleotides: TGTGCCAGCAGCTTGGAGGCGGCCTCAGATACGCAGTATTTT. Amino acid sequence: CASSLEAASDTQYF.

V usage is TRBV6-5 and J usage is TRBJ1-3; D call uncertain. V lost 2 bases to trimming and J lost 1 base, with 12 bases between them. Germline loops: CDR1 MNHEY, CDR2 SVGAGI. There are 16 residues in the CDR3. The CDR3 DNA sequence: TGTGCCAGCAGTTACGGGCCCGGGGATTCTGGAAACACCATATATTTT. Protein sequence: CASSYGPGDSGNTIYF.

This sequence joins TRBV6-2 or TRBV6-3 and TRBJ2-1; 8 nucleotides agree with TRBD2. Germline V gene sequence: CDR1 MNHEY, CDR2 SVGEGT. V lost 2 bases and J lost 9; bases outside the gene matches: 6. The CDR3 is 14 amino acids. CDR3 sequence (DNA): TGTGCCAGCAGTTACAGGCGGGGGGCCAGTGAGCAGTTCTTC. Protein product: CASSYRRGASEQFF.